The clone carrying this TCR beta chain was seen only a few times. This entry comes from a study of shared clonotypes between healthy human individuals. Sequencing was performed with immunoSEQ multiplex PCR; in TCRdb, only in-frame clones are kept and a portion is missing. The sample holds about 2.3 million clones, 85% to 95% seen once. The CDR3 loop spans 15 amino acids. With 0 bases removed from V and 6 bases from J, the gap between germline ends came to 14 bases. Germline-derived CDR1 and CDR2 are MNHNY and SVGAGI (reference sequence). The sample consisted of naive CD4+ T cells from PBMCs. Subset of the sample: CD45RA+ positively selected. The TCR was taken from a man between 18 and 35 years old in good health. Some clones in this sample may be carry-over from other donors' samples. The rearrangement joins TRBV6-6 to TRBJ1-1; TRBD1 is a possible D gene (6 bases). CDR3: CASSYSSGGWAEAFF. The CDR3 DNA is TGTGCCAGCAGTTACTCGTCGGGGGGCTGGGCTGAAGCTTTCTTT.